This passage covers 25 T cell receptor beta chains from one sample sequenced in a study of response to subunit inactivated influenza vaccine. One entry per CDR3 protein, called by TCRdb with MiXCR from the RT-PCR reads. The sample consists of about 520,000 distinct CDR3 sequences, around 25% of them appearing once. Specimen: CD4+ T cells sorted from PBMCs, collected 4 to 6 days after vaccination. These receptors were taken from a man in his fifties who received an inactivated influenza vaccine.

Ten or more counts support this clonotype. The CDR3 loop is CASSLRGYEQYF. Here the CDR3 DNA reads TGTGCCAGCAGCTTACGTGGCTACGAGCAGTACTTC. V usage is TRBV28 and J usage is TRBJ2-7, with D unresolved. From germline, CDR1 is MDHEN and CDR2 SYDVKM. The CDR3 is 12 amino acids. V shed 6 bases and J shed 3 bases, with 9 bases lying between them. The full variable domain, rest sourced from reference TRBV28 and TRBJ2-7, is DVKVTQSSRYLVKRTGEKVFLECVQDMDHENMFWYRQDPGLGLRLIYFSYDVKMKEKGDIPEGYSVSREKKERFSLILESASTNQTSMYLCASSLRGYEQYFGPGTRLTVT.

The rearrangement uses TRBV15 and TRBJ2-7, with D possibly being TRBD2 (5 bases). Germline CDR1 LNHNV, CDR2 YYDKDF (reference sequence). This CDR3 comprises 14 residues. V was pared by 0 bases and J by 3 bases, with 9 bases between. CDR3 bases: TGTGCCACCAGCAGAGATACGGGAAACTACGAGCAGTACTTC. Translating it yields CATSRDTGNYEQYF.

The CDR3 reads CATSDGQGVYSNQETQYF. CDR3 nucleotide sequence: TGTGCCACCAGTGATGGACAGGGGGTCTATTCCAATCAAGAGACCCAGTACTTC. The rearrangement links TRBV24-1 to TRBJ2-5; 10 positions agree with TRBD1. The CDR3 contains 18 residues. Germline loops: CDR1 KGHDR, CDR2 SFDVKD. J was trimmed by 2 bases and V by 3 bases; bases with no gene match: 11.

This sequence joins TRBV5-6 and TRBJ2-7, with D perhaps being TRBD1 or TRBD2 (6 bases each). In germline, CDR1 is SGHDT, CDR2 YYEEEE. V lost 4 bases and J lost 3, with 20 bases in between. This CDR3 spans 16 amino acids. The CDR3 spells CASSTWGARTFYEQYF. For the CDR3, the DNA is TGTGCCAGCAGCACGTGGGGGGCACGGACATTCTACGAGCAGTACTTC.

The chain combines TRBV6-2 or TRBV6-3 with TRBJ2-7; 8 bases agree with TRBD1. The CDR3 extends over 16 amino acids. Germline V gene data show CDR1 as MNHEY and CDR2 as SVGEGT. With 2 bases clipped from V and 5 bases from J, the junction kept 11 bases outside the gene matches. CDR3 amino acids: CASSYASRQGRHEQYF. In DNA form, the CDR3 reads TGTGCCAGCAGTTACGCATCTCGACAGGGGCGCCACGAGCAGTACTTC.

Points on this clonotype: Its ends do not fully match the called genes, so a read error is possible. This chain joins TRBV5-1 and TRBJ2-7; the match to TRBD2 covers 9 bases. CDR3 length: 13 amino acids. Germline CDR1 reads SGHRS; CDR2 reads YFSETQ. As DNA, the CDR3 is TGCGCCAGCAGGTCGCTAGCGGGGACTTCCAGCGACTTC. Protein: CASRSLAGTSSDF.

The chain links TRBV7-9 to TRBJ1-6; 8 bases fit TRBD1. This CDR3 is 15 amino acids long. Per the germline V gene, CDR1 is SEHNR and CDR2 is FQNEAQ (reference sequence). Trimming at V came to 1 base and at J to 10 bases, leaving 6 bases not matched to a gene. The CDR3 reads CASSLGTGLGSPLHF. The CDR3 DNA follows: TGTGCCAGCAGCTTAGGGACAGGGCTCGGATCACCCCTCCACTTT.

The chain links TRBV10-3 to TRBJ2-2; no clear D gene. Germline V lookup: CDR1 ENHRY, CDR2 SYGVKD. Trimming removed 5 bases from V and 4 bases from J, with 17 bases in between. The CDR3 is made up of 16 amino acids. In DNA form, the CDR3 reads TGTGCCATCAGTCCACCTGGGCAGTCGGCCACCGGGGAGCTGTTTTTT. This codes for CAISPPGQSATGELFF.

To note about this clonotype: An end of the junction does not agree with germline; a read error may underlie this. The CDR3 DNA sequence: TGTGCCATCACTGAGTATAGCGGGGAGCAGTTCTTC. Its translation: CAITEYSGEQFF. The rearrangement joins TRBV10-3 to TRBJ2-1, with 7 bases that match TRBD2. This CDR3 comprises 12 residues. Germline lookup yields CDR1 ENHRY and CDR2 SYGVKD.

This clonotype was found a few times. The chain couples TRBV5-1 to TRBJ2-3; 8 positions agree with TRBD2. Trimming took 0 bases from V and 1 from J; bases not matched to a gene: 10. Germline lookup yields CDR1 SGHRS and CDR2 YFSETQ. This CDR3 region has 18 residues. CDR3 coding DNA: TGCGCCAGCAGCTTGGCGGCAAGCGGGAGTGTCGGCACAGATACGCAGTATTTT. Its translation is CASSLAASGSVGTDTQYF.

About this clonotype: One end of the junction varies from germline; a read error may be responsible. The rearrangement uses TRBV6-6 and TRBJ2-1; no definite D call. In germline, CDR1 is MNHNY, CDR2 SVGAGI (reference sequence). The CDR3 loop spans 10 amino acids. Here the CDR3 reads CASSYNAQFF. In nucleotides, the CDR3 is TGTGCCAGCAGTTACAATGCGCAGTTCTTC.

This clonotype showed up just a few times. V is TRBV7-9 and J is TRBJ2-5; 7 nucleotides align to TRBD1. Germline values: CDR1 SEHNR, CDR2 FQNEAQ (reference sequence). V lost 5 bases, J lost 5 bases, and 8 bases stayed unmatched. The CDR3 consists of 14 residues. The CDR3 region has the DNA TGTGCCAGCAGCCTATCACAGGGGATGGAGACCCAGTACTTC. This gives the protein CASSLSQGMETQYF.

This clonotype turned up a few times. This chain connects TRBV24-1 to TRBJ1-1; 8 nucleotides align to TRBD1. Trimming at V came to 4 bases and at J to 6 bases, leaving 9 bases not matched to a gene. This CDR3 has 15 residues. Germline CDR1 KGHDR, CDR2 SFDVKD. Here the CDR3 reads CATSDPGTGSSEAFF. As DNA, the CDR3 is TGTGCCACCAGTGACCCCGGGACAGGTTCATCTGAAGCTTTCTTT.

This clonotype was seen a few times. This rearrangement joins TRBV6-5 to TRBJ2-6; no clear D. Germline V CDR1 and CDR2: MNHEY, SVGAGI. The CDR3 extends over 17 amino acids. V lost 0 bases to trimming and J lost 4 bases, with 13 bases between them. CDR3 nucleotides: TGTGCCAGCAGTTACTCGGCCCAGTTTGCCGGGGCCAACGTCCTGACTTTC. Translating it yields CASSYSAQFAGANVLTF.

This clonotype was counted a few times. The rearrangement uses TRBV7-9 and TRBJ2-5; TRBD1 is a possible D gene (6 bases). This CDR3 has 14 amino acids. Deletions cut 5 bases from V and 4 bases from J, with 14 bases between. CDR1 SEHNR and CDR2 FQNEAQ come from the germline V gene (reference sequence). CDR3 coding DNA: TGTGCCAGCAGCCCCGGACAGTCTGGAGAGACCCAGTACTTC. Translated, it gives CASSPGQSGETQYF.

This clonotype was detected ten times or more. This sequence joins TRBV7-2 and TRBJ2-7; no clear D. Trimming left V 2 bases short and J 4 bases short, with 15 bases between. This CDR3 has 15 amino acids. Germline V CDR1 and CDR2: SGHTA, FQGNSA. CDR3 loop: CASSLTLFRNYEQYF. The CDR3 coding sequence is TGTGCCAGCAGCTTAACTCTTTTCAGAAATTACGAGCAGTACTTC.

This clonotype has ten or more counts. The chain joins TRBV28 to TRBJ2-2, with TRBD2 identical over 8 bases. After removal of 6 bases from V and 8 bases from J, the junction contained 11 bases not matched to a gene. Germline V gives CDR1 MDHEN, CDR2 SYDVKM. There are 15 residues in the CDR3. The CDR3 region has the DNA TGTGCCAGCAGCTCTCGGGGGGGCAAAAGAGGGGAGCTGTTTTTT. Encoded protein: CASSSRGGKRGELFF.

This clonotype occurred a few times. This chain links TRBV5-1 with TRBJ2-3; TRBD1 agrees at 11 bases. The V gene's germline CDR1 is SGHRS and CDR2 YFSETQ. The V segment lost 4 bases and the J segment 2 bases; nucleotides outside the gene matches: 3. The CDR3 covers 15 residues. CDR3 sequence reads: CASSGGQGVTDTQYF. The CDR3 DNA is TGCGCCAGCAGCGGGGGACAGGGGGTCACAGATACGCAGTATTTT.

The chain links TRBV30 to TRBJ2-3; 10 positions agree with TRBD1. Germline CDR1 is GTSNPN and CDR2 is SVGIG (reference sequence). The CDR3 has 15 residues. Trimming removed 2 bases from V and 7 bases from J; junction bases left unmatched: 9. CDR3 amino acids: CAWSMGQGSRNTQYF. As DNA, the CDR3 is TGTGCCTGGAGTATGGGACAGGGGTCCAGGAATACGCAGTATTTT.

The chain joins TRBV12-3 or TRBV12-4 to TRBJ2-7; 12 bases align to TRBD1. Germline trimming cut 3 bases from V and 4 bases from J; bases unmatched to any gene: 13. The CDR3 loop spans 18 amino acids. The CDR3 reads CASSFSLGTGGGKYEQYF. The CDR3 DNA sequence: TGTGCCAGCAGTTTTAGTCTGGGGACAGGGGGCGGTAAGTACGAGCAGTACTTC.

This clonotype was seen a handful of times. The chain carries TRBV15 and TRBJ2-7; tentative D call: TRBD2 (5 bases). CDR3 length: 13 amino acids. Germline lookup yields CDR1 LNHNV and CDR2 YYDKDF (reference sequence). Trimming shortened V by 0 bases and J by 9 bases, and 12 bases separated the two germline ends. The CDR3 loop reads CATSRDPGRGQYF. In DNA form, the CDR3 reads TGTGCCACCAGCAGAGATCCAGGTCGGGGGCAGTACTTC.

V gene TRBV18 combines with J gene TRBJ2-5; the match to TRBD1 covers 7 bases. Germline V gene data show CDR1 as KGHSH and CDR2 as LQKENI. V dropped 8 bases and J dropped 2; count of bases not matched to a gene: 5. The CDR3 spans 13 residues. The CDR3 loop reads CASTTGDQETQYF. In nucleotides, the CDR3 is TGTGCCAGCACAACAGGGGATCAAGAGACCCAGTACTTC.

The CDR3 protein is CASSDRGNFNQPQHF. The CDR3 bases are TGTGCCAGCAGTGACAGGGGTAATTTCAATCAGCCCCAGCATTTT. The rearrangement links TRBV6-1 to TRBJ1-5, with TRBD1 as a possible D gene (6 bases). The germline V and J ends were trimmed by 3 bases and 3 bases, with 12 bases remaining between them. The CDR3 loop spans 15 amino acids. Per the germline V gene, CDR1 is MNHNS and CDR2 is SASEGT.

J is TRBJ2-1 and V is TRBV6-2 or TRBV6-3, with 9 bases matching TRBD2. CDR1 is MNHEY, CDR2 SVGEGT, per germline. CDR3 length equals 16 residues. V trimming: 4 bases; J trimming: 8 bases; junction bases outside the gene matches: 12. The CDR3 DNA sequence: TGTGCCAGCAGTTCGGCTAGCGGGGCAAATAGGGATGAGCAGTTCTTC. This codes for CASSSASGANRDEQFF.

The CDR3 region is CASSPSPTRPYEQYF. CDR3 DNA sequence: TGTGCCAGCAGCCCTTCCCCGACCCGACCCTACGAGCAGTACTTC. J is TRBJ2-7 and V is TRBV7-6, with D uncertain. Between the trimmed V and J ends, which lost 5 bases and 2 bases, there was a span of 16 bases. The CDR3 covers 15 residues. CDR1 SGHVS and CDR2 FNYEAQ come from the germline V gene.